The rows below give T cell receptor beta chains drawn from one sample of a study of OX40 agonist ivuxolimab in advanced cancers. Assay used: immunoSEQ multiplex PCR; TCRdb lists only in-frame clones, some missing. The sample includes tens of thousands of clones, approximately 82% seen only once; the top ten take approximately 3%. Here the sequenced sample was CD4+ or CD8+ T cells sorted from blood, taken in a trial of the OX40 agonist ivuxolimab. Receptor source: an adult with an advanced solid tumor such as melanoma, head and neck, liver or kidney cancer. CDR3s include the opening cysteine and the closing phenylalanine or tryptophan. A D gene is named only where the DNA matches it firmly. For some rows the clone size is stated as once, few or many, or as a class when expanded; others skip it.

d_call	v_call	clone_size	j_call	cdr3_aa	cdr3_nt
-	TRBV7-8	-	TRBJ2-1	CASSLVDNEQFF	TGTGCCAGCAGCTTAGTCGACAATGAGCAGTTCTTC
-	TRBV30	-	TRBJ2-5	CAWSLIPETQYF	TGTGCCTGGAGTCTCATACCGGAGACCCAGTACTTC
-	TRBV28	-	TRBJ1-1	CASSRLGHGDKNGLF	TGTGCCAGCAGTCGGCTTGGACACGGGGATAAGAACGGGCTCTTT
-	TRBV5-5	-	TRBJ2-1	CASSLSEAGNNEQFF	TGTGCCAGCAGCTTATCAGAGGCAGGCAACAATGAGCAGTTCTTC
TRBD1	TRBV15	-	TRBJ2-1	CATSTRTGNNEQFF	TGTGCCACCAGCACCCGGACAGGTAACAATGAGCAGTTCTTC
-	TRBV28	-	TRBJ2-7	CASSSTGTDNEQYF	TGTGCCAGCAGTAGCACAGGGACCGACAACGAGCAGTACTTC
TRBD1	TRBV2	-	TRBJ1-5	CASRQGSGGQPQHF	TGTGCCAGTAGACAGGGATCAGGGGGTCAGCCCCAGCATTTT
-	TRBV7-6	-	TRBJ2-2	CASSLSGEVTGELFF	TGTGCCAGCAGCTTATCAGGGGAGGTAACCGGGGAGCTGTTTTTT
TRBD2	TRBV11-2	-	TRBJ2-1	CASSQSTGGYNEQFF	TGTGCCAGCAGCCAATCGACGGGAGGCTACAATGAGCAGTTCTTC
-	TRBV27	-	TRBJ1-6	CASIKAPGQSDSPLHF	TGTGCCAGCATCAAAGCCCCGGGACAATCCGATTCACCCCTCCACTTT
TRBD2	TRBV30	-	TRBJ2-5	CAWVGGSVNQETQYF	TGTGCCTGGGTCGGCGGGAGCGTAAACCAAGAGACCCAGTACTTC
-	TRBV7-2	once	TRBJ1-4	CASSDSQGEEKLFF	TGTGCCAGCAGCGACTCACAGGGTGAGGAAAAACTGTTTTTT
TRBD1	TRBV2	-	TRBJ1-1	CASSSGQGNTEAFF	TGTGCCAGCTCCAGCGGACAGGGTAACACTGAAGCTTTCTTT
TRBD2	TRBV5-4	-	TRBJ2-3	CASTRLSGGTPDTQYF	TGTGCCAGCACCCGCCTAAGCGGGGGGACTCCGGATACGCAGTATTTT
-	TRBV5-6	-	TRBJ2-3	CASQAGTDTQYF	TGTGCCAGCCAAGCGGGTACAGATACGCAGTATTTT
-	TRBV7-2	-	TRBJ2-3	CASSLGRKSSTDTQYF	TGTGCCAGCAGCCTGGGGAGAAAATCTAGCACAGATACGCAGTATTTT
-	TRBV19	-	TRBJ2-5	CASSIEGTTQYF	TGTGCCAGTAGTATAGAGGGTACGACCCAGTACTTC
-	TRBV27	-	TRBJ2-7	CASSRGPGYEQYF	TGTGCCAGCAGTCGGGGCCCGGGCTACGAGCAGTACTTC
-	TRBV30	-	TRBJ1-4	CAWSVRLNEKLFF	TGTGCCTGGAGTGTACGTCTTAATGAAAAACTGTTTTTT
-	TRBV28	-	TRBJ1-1	CASSLARGPIGAFF	TGTGCCAGCAGTTTAGCCCGGGGGCCCATTGGAGCTTTCTTT
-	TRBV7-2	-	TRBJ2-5	CASRFEGGVGETQYF	TGTGCCAGCAGATTCGAAGGGGGGGTCGGAGAGACCCAGTACTTC
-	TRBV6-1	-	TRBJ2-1	CASSLDRTGNEQFF	TGTGCCAGCAGTCTGGACCGAACGGGGAATGAGCAGTTCTTC
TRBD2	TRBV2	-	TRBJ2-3	CASSGTSGGYTDTQYF	TGTGCCAGCAGTGGAACTAGCGGGGGGTACACAGATACGCAGTATTTT
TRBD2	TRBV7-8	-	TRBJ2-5	CASSGSGGAIETQYF	TGTGCCAGCAGCGGTAGCGGGGGGGCCATAGAGACCCAGTACTTC
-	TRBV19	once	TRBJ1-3	CASSIPGKRMNTIYF	TGTGCCAGTAGTATACCGGGGAAGAGGATGAACACCATATATTTT
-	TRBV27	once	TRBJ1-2	CASSFRGFNYGYTF	TGTGCCAGCAGTTTTCGGGGCTTCAACTATGGCTACACCTTC
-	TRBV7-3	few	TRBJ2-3	CASAAGGTDTQYF	TGTGCCAGCGCGGCAGGGGGGACAGATACGCAGTATTTT
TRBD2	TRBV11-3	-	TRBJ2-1	CASSASSGVFYNEQFF	TGTGCCAGCAGCGCCTCTAGCGGGGTATTCTACAATGAGCAGTTCTTC
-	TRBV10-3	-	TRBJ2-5	CAISDMYRGETQYF	TGTGCCATCAGTGATATGTATAGGGGAGAGACCCAGTACTTC
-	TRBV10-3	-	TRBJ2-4	CAISAAGSAKNIQYF	TGTGCCATCAGTGCGGCGGGGTCAGCCAAAAACATTCAGTACTTC
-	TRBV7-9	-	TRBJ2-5	CASSPLRRGPPGETQYF	TGTGCCAGCAGCCCCCTGCGGAGGGGTCCCCCAGGGGAGACCCAGTACTTC
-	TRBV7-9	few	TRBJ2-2	CASSLTGPFNTGELFF	TGTGCCAGCAGTCTGACTGGACCCTTTAACACCGGGGAGCTGTTTTTT
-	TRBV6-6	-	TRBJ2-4	CASSYEGDQHF	TGTGCCAGCAGTTACGAGGGCGACCAACACTTC
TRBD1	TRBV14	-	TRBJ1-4	CASSQDGGRGHEKLFF	TGTGCCAGCAGCCAAGATGGTGGCAGGGGGCATGAAAAACTGTTTTTT
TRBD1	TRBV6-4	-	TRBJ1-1	CASSTGGDTEAFF	TGTGCCAGCAGTACAGGGGGTGACACTGAAGCTTTCTTT
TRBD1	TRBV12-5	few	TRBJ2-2	CASGSRTGGYTGELFF	TGTGCTAGTGGTTCCCGGACAGGGGGGTACACCGGGGAGCTGTTTTTT
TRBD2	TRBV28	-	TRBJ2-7	CASSSPGLAGGNYKQYF	TGTGCCAGCAGTTCCCCCGGACTAGCGGGGGGGAACTACAAGCAGTACTTC
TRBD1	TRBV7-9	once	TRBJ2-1	CASSRDRDEQFF	TGTGCCAGCAGCCGGGACAGGGATGAGCAGTTCTTC
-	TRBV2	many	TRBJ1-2	CASSEWVYGYTF	TGTGCCAGCAGTGAGTGGGTTTATGGCTACACCTTC
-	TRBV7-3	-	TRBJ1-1	CASSLFMNTEAFF	TGTGCCAGCAGCTTATTCATGAACACTGAAGCTTTCTTT
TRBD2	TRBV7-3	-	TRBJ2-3	CASSPGLAGARAQYF	TGTGCCAGCAGCCCCGGACTAGCGGGGGCGAGAGCGCAGTATTTT
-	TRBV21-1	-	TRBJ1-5	CASSPRQSTQPQHF	TGTGCCAGCAGCCCTCGACAGTCTACTCAGCCCCAGCATTTT
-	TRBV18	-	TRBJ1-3	CASSPPGASTGNTIYF	TGTGCCAGCTCACCACCGGGGGCCTCCACTGGAAACACCATATATTTT
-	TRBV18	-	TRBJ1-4	CASSPLEVGLTATNEKLFF	TGTGCCAGCTCACCACTGGAGGTGGGACTCACCGCAACTAATGAAAAACTGTTTTTT
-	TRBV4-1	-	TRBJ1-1	CASSPPTATNTEAFF	TGCGCCAGCAGCCCACCGACCGCTACGAACACTGAAGCTTTCTTT
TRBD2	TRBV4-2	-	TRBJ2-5	CASSQDSSSGGEETQYF	TGTGCCAGCAGCCAAGATAGTAGCAGCGGGGGGGAAGAGACCCAGTACTTC
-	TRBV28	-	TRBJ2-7	CASSLNRDYEQYF	TGTGCCAGCAGTTTAAACAGGGACTACGAGCAGTACTTC
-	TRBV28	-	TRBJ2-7	CASSFYAISGTITYEQYF	TGTGCCAGCAGTTTCTATGCAATTTCCGGGACCATTACCTACGAGCAGTACTTC
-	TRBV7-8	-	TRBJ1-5	CASSGGTAGNQPQHF	TGTGCCAGCAGTGGAGGGACCGCGGGAAATCAGCCCCAGCATTTT
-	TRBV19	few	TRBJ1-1	CATHKPRGGNTEAFF	TGTGCCACCCACAAGCCCAGGGGAGGGAACACTGAAGCTTTCTTT